Each of the 23 T cell receptor beta chains below was sequenced from the same sample in a study of T cells in Graves' hyperthyroidism and ophthalmopathy. From RNA transcripts, TCR beta CDR3 regions were amplified. The TCR CDR3 was amplified in a first-round RT-PCR using the HTBI primer set. TCRdb re-analysed the multiplex PCR reads in MiXCR, keeping a single row per CDR3 protein. Seen here are roughly 250,000 distinct CDR3 sequences, approximately 14% observed once, and the top ten hold 10% to 15%. The specimen was blood. Source of these receptors: a woman in her thirties or forties with Graves' hyperthyroidism that later progressed to Graves' ophthalmopathy.

Here the CDR3 DNA reads TGTGCCAGCAGTGGGACAGGACTTAACTATGGCTACACCTTC. Its protein product is CASSGTGLNYGYTF. This rearrangement joins TRBV2 to TRBJ1-2, with 7 nucleotides matching TRBD1. CDR1 is SNHLY, CDR2 FYNNEI, per germline. The CDR3 consists of 14 residues. V was clipped by 4 bases and J by 1 base; unmatched bases: 3.

The V and J genes are TRBV12-5 and TRBJ2-1; 16 positions agree with TRBD2. The CDR3 totals 18 residues. Germline CDR1 is LGHNT and CDR2 is FRNRAP. The trim removed 6 bases at V and 6 bases at J, leaving 11 bases unmatched. CDR3 sequence: CASGPGTSGRADPNEQFF. The CDR3 DNA sequence: TGTGCTAGTGGCCCCGGGACTAGCGGGAGGGCCGATCCCAATGAGCAGTTCTTC.

This clonotype has a handful of counts. The V and J genes are TRBV27 and TRBJ1-2, with TRBD1 matching over 7 bases. The CDR3 is 14 amino acids. The J segment lost 2 bases and the V segment lost 6 bases, leaving 6 bases of the junction unmatched. Germline CDR1 reads MNHEY; CDR2 reads SMNVEV (reference sequence). For the CDR3, the DNA is TGTGCCAGCAGCTTACAGGGGATGAACTATGGCTACACCTTC. As protein: CASSLQGMNYGYTF.

This clonotype occurred many times. The chain couples TRBV7-9 to TRBJ2-1; no definite D call. V lost 0 bases and J lost 12, with 9 bases in between. Germline-derived CDR1 and CDR2 are SEHNR and FQNEAQ (reference sequence). This CDR3 spans 12 amino acids. The CDR3 DNA follows: TGTGCCAGCAGCTTAGCCGTCCCGGGGCAGTTCTTC. Translating it yields CASSLAVPGQFF.

This clonotype has at least ten counts. One base away lies a much larger clone, so this may be a sequencing read error. V is TRBV2 and J is TRBJ1-4, with D perhaps matching TRBD1 (6 bases). This CDR3 is built from 13 residues. Germline assignment: CDR1 SNHLY and CDR2 FYNNEI. In nucleotides, the CDR3 is TGTACCACCAACAGGGCGAGGGGTGAAAAACTGTTTTTT. Its translation is CTTNRARGEKLFF.

This clonotype occurred a few times. The CDR3 here is CASGLDYEQYF. DNA of the CDR3: TGTGCCAGCGGTCTAGACTACGAGCAGTACTTC. The chain links TRBV28 to TRBJ2-7; D is unclear. CDR1 and CDR2 from the germline V gene are MDHEN and SYDVKM. The CDR3 totals 11 residues. V shed 8 bases and J shed 3 bases, with 8 bases lying between them.

This clonotype was detected ten times or more. The V call is TRBV7-2, the J call TRBJ2-5; no firm D call. The CDR3 totals 17 residues. CDR1 is SGHTA and CDR2 is FQGNSA in the germline V gene. V was trimmed by 1 base and J by 5 bases, leaving 20 bases between them. This CDR3 reads CASSLGWAAQWGETQYF. CDR3 DNA sequence: TGTGCCAGCAGCTTAGGATGGGCGGCCCAATGGGGTGAGACCCAGTACTTC.

Note on this clonotype: A much larger clone sits a single nucleotide away, making a read error possible. The V call is TRBV13, the J call TRBJ2-7; weak D call: TRBD2 (5 bases). Germline V CDR1 and CDR2: PRHDT, FYEKMQ (reference sequence). The CDR3 is made up of 12 amino acids. The CDR3 sequence is CASRGEGYEQCF. The CDR3 region has the DNA TGTGCCAGCAGAGGCGAGGGCTACGAGCAGTGCTTC.

The CDR3 nucleotides are TGTGCCACCAGCAGAGACCGGGGGGAGGAAGAGACCCAGTACTTC. This codes for CATSRDRGEEETQYF. This chain connects TRBV15 to TRBJ2-5, with 7 bases lining up with TRBD2. The CDR3 is made up of 15 amino acids. CDR1 is LNHNV, CDR2 YYDKDF, per germline (reference sequence). The ends lost 0 bases at V and 3 bases at J; junction bases unmatched: 4.

This sequence joins TRBV6-1 and TRBJ2-6; 7 bases are shared with TRBD1. The CDR3 runs to 15 residues. Trimming cost V 6 bases and J 0 bases; bases outside gene matches: 2. Germline lookup yields CDR1 MNHNS and CDR2 SASEGT. The CDR3: CASRSGGSGANVLTF. CDR3 bases: TGTGCCAGCAGATCAGGGGGCTCTGGGGCCAACGTCCTGACTTTC.

This clonotype was counted only a few times. V usage is TRBV9 and J usage is TRBJ2-5, with TRBD2 identical over 7 bases. In germline, CDR1 is SGDLS, CDR2 YYNGEE. The CDR3 consists of 15 residues. With 0 bases clipped from V and 5 bases from J, the junction kept 7 bases outside the gene matches. CDR3: CASSVEAGVSETQYF. In DNA form, the CDR3 reads TGTGCCAGCAGCGTAGAGGCGGGAGTATCTGAGACCCAGTACTTC.

This clonotype appeared many times. The V gene is TRBV6-1, the J gene TRBJ2-2; D uncertain. The CDR3 totals 10 residues. V lost 4 bases, J lost 13 bases, and 7 bases lay in between. Germline assignment: CDR1 MNHNS and CDR2 SASEGT. In DNA, the CDR3 is TGTGCCAGCAGTGTGTCTCGGCTGTTTTTT. This sequence encodes CASSVSRLFF.

The J gene is TRBJ1-2, the V gene TRBV20-1; D is ambiguous. V was pared by 2 bases and J by 0 bases, with 10 bases between. The CDR3 has 14 amino acids. CDR1 is DFQATT, CDR2 SNEGSKA, per germline (reference sequence). The CDR3: CSARSPGANYGYTF. The CDR3 nucleotides are TGCAGTGCTAGATCGCCAGGAGCTAACTATGGCTACACCTTC.

This clonotype has a count of ten or more. J is TRBJ1-4 and V is TRBV10-3; 8 nucleotides match TRBD1. The CDR3 consists of 17 residues. The germline V gene has CDR1 ENHRY and CDR2 SYGVKD. J gave up 3 bases and V 6 bases, and 12 bases lay outside the gene matches. CDR3 residues: CAISHGQGPAANEKLFF. As DNA, the CDR3 is TGTGCCATCAGCCACGGACAGGGCCCTGCGGCTAATGAAAAACTGTTTTTT.

The chain combines TRBV6-5 with TRBJ2-3; D may be TRBD2 (6 bases). V was cut by 0 bases and J by 5 bases, with 12 bases left in between. The germline V gene has CDR1 MNHEY and CDR2 SVGAGI. This CDR3 is 15 amino acids long. CDR3 bases: TGTGCCAGCAGTTACTCGGGCGGGAATATAGATACGCAGTATTTT. This sequence encodes CASSYSGGNIDTQYF.

This clonotype was seen at least ten times. The DNA for the CDR3 is TGTGCCAGCAGCCAGGGACTAGCGGGAGTGGGAGCAGATACGCAGTATTTT. Protein: CASSQGLAGVGADTQYF. This chain joins TRBV3-1 and TRBJ2-3, with 14 bases matching TRBD2. The CDR3 length is 17 residues. Germline assignment: CDR1 LGHDT and CDR2 YNNKEL (reference sequence). The junction had 6 bases not matched to a gene; V was cut back by 3 bases and J by 4 bases.

The rearrangement links TRBV4-2 to TRBJ2-1; no firm D call. This CDR3 has 17 amino acids. Trimming removed 0 bases from V and 3 bases from J, with 15 bases in between. Germline V gives CDR1 LGHNA, CDR2 YNFKEQ. As DNA, the CDR3 is TGTGCCAGCAGCCAAGATCTAGGGCCGAGGCTCTACAATGAGCAGTTCTTC. This codes for CASSQDLGPRLYNEQFF.

The sample holds a few counts of this clonotype. The chain couples TRBV12-3 or TRBV12-4 to TRBJ1-2, with TRBD1 matching 8 bases. The CDR3 covers 16 residues. The trim removed 2 bases at V and 5 bases at J, leaving 10 bases unmatched. The CDR3 coding sequence is TGTGCCAGCAGTTTATTTCCAGGGGGCGCTGAATATGGCTACACCTTC. Protein product: CASSLFPGGAEYGYTF.

In its sample, this clonotype was seen many times. The rearrangement joins TRBV7-3 to TRBJ2-1; 9 bases match TRBD2. Germline V gene sequence: CDR1 SGHTA, CDR2 FQGTGA. This CDR3 spans 15 amino acids. V lost 2 bases and J lost 7; bases outside the gene matches: 6. CDR3 in DNA: TGTGCCAGCAGCTTACGTTCGGGACTAGCTAATGAGCAGTTCTTC. Translation gives CASSLRSGLANEQFF.

This clonotype has just a few counts. This chain connects TRBV20-1 to TRBJ1-5; D is uncertain. Germline CDR1 DFQATT, CDR2 SNEGSKA (reference sequence). Trimming removed 4 bases from V and 1 base from J, with 17 bases in between. The CDR3 totals 16 residues. The CDR3 DNA reads as TGCAGTGCTACCGAAAGACCCCTCCGGAGCAATCAGCCCCAGCATTTT. Translating gives CSATERPLRSNQPQHF.

Ten or more counts support this clonotype. The chain joins TRBV27 to TRBJ2-1; no definite D call. CDR3 length: 15 residues. Germline CDR1 and CDR2: MNHEY and SMNVEV (reference sequence). Trimming removed 2 bases at V and 7 bases at J, with 15 bases between. The CDR3 DNA reads as TGTGCCAGCAGTTTAGGTCCCTCGAGACGAAATGAGCAGTTCTTC. The encoded protein is CASSLGPSRRNEQFF.

Ten or more counts support this clonotype. V gene TRBV19 combines with J gene TRBJ2-4, with D possibly being TRBD2 (6 bases). The ends were cut back, 5 bases at V and 0 bases at J, with 14 bases in the middle. Germline assignment: CDR1 LNHDA and CDR2 SQIVND (reference sequence). This CDR3 has 16 amino acids. CDR3 nucleotide sequence: TGTGCCAGTAGTCCGTTAGCGGTACTAGCCAAAAACATTCAGTACTTC. Translation gives CASSPLAVLAKNIQYF.

The CDR3 region is CASSQLLTVNTEAFF. Here the CDR3 DNA reads TGTGCCAGCAGCCAACTCCTGACAGTGAACACTGAAGCTTTCTTT. The rearrangement links TRBV3-1 to TRBJ1-1; the D gene is possibly TRBD1 (5 bases). This CDR3 has 15 amino acids. Trimming pared 2 bases from V and 0 bases from J, leaving 10 bases between. Germline CDR1 and CDR2: LGHDT and YNNKEL (reference sequence).